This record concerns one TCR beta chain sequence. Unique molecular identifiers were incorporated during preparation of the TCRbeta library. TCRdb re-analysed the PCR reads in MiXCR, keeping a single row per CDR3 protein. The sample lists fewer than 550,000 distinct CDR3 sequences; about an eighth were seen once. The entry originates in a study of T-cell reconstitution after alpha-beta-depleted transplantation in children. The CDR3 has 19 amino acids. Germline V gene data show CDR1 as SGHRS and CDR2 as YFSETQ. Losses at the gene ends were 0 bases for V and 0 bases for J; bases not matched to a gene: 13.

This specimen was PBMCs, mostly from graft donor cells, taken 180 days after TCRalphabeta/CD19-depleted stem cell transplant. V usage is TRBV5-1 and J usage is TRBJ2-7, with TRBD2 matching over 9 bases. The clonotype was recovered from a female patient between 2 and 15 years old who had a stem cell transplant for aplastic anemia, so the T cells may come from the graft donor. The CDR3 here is CASSLGLNSGSASSYEQYF. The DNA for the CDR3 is TGCGCCAGCAGCTTGGGTTTAAATAGCGGGAGTGCGAGCTCCTACGAGCAGTACTTC. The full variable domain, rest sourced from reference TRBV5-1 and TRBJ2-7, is KAGVTQTPRYLIKTRGQQVTLSCSPISGHRSVSWYQQTPGQGLQFLFEYFSETQRNKGNFPGRFSGRQFSNSRSEMNVSTLELGDSALYLCASSLGLNSGSASSYEQYFGPGTRLTVT.